This T cell receptor beta chain was documented in a study of human thymus T cells (TCRdb year 2020). Study-level background: TCR alpha and beta repertoires from roughly eight infant thymus samples and four related peripheral blood samples were characterized in the study. Donor ages ranging from roughly 7 to 250 days were recorded, and about six male and two female infants were included in the cohort.

The immunoSEQ multiplex PCR assay was used to amplify the TCRB and TCRAD loci from a standardized quantity of quality-controlled genomic DNA. The V(D)J region was spanned by amplicons of a length sufficient to cover the CDR3 and to identify V and J genes. Amplicon sequencing was performed on an Illumina platform through the commercial immunoSEQ service. The original pipeline was this. Primer bias and sequencing errors were corrected as previously described, and TCRAD and TCRB were defined on the basis of the IMGT database. immunoSEQ Analyzer 3.0 and VDJTools were used for repertoire analysis, which covered basic statistics, V/J segment usage, diversity estimates, rarefaction and pairwise overlap. Diversity was estimated using the Chao1, ChaoE, Efron-Thisted, Shannon and inverse Simpson indices, and was also estimated on datasets down-sampled to the size of the smallest sample. For repertoire overlap, CDR3 nucleotide sequence, V gene and J gene had to match strictly, and clustering was done by Jaccard-based multidimensional scaling. TCRdb holds this immuneACCESS table with in-frame rearrangements only. Some clones are missing; in checked studies, unresolved V genes explain under half, and the rest has no known cause. That table is the source of V, J and clone size, and D and trimming were worked out from the DNA. Here the sample has around 120,000 clones; 90% to 95% occur a single time. The top ten clonotypes cover 0.02% to 0.03% of the sample.

The thymus tissue came from surgical resects taken out during corrective cardiac surgery. The donors were immunologically healthy infants in Finland who had open corrective cardiac surgery for congenital heart defects. Thymocytes were mechanically released from the tissue and were stored as pellets of 10-30 million cells at -70 degrees C. A QIAsymphony instrument was used to extract genomic DNA from the frozen cell pellets. From a lookup of the germline V gene, CDR1 and CDR2 are KGHSH and LQKENI. The CDR3 starts with the cysteine, ends with the phenylalanine, and has 14 residues. Only the CDR3 region is kept as DNA, spanning 42 bases read in frame from base 1. V gives up 3 bases and J gives up 0 bases, and the segment between their germline ends measures 8 bases. Note on this clone: Its target antigen remains unknown. Base qualities are not at hand, and no much larger clone is one base apart.

The full study reports these points: On average, thymus samples gave hundreds of thousands of unique TCRB clonotypes, whereas blood samples gave around 84,000. The related research found that thymic TCR repertoires overlapped highly between unrelated individuals. Both the thymic and the peripheral blood repertoires appeared to show biased V and J gene segment usage.

The receptor's source is a boy less than two years old with a congenital heart defect but otherwise immunologically healthy. Material: thymus tissue. The V gene is TRBV18 and the J gene is TRBJ1-2; a tentative D call is TRBD1 (5 bases match). The sequenced DNA is TGTGCCAGCTCACCGATACAGGCTAACTATGGCTACACCTTC. This yields the protein CASSPIQANYGYTF.